This T cell receptor beta chain was identified in a study of blood T cell repertoires in COVID-19. At the level of the study: The United States, Italy and Spain were the sources of the acute and convalescent COVID-19 samples. T cells, B-cell-depleted T cells, or PBMCs supplied cDNA or gDNA.

CDR1 is DFQATT and CDR2 is SNEGSKA in the germline V gene (reference sequence). The CDR3 contains 14 residues. Trimming took 3 bases from V and 8 from J, leaving 14 bases between them. In the original analysis: Quantification of nucleated cells was approximated via reference gene primer amplification. Some clones are missing from TCRdb's copy, which holds only in-frame ones; the method was immunoSEQ multiplex PCR. The V and J calls and clone size were taken over from that table, and D and trimming were inferred from the DNA. The sample contains some 50,000 clones, over 75% of which appear only once. Sequenced input: peripheral blood. The V and J genes are TRBV20-1 and TRBJ1-6; the D gene is possibly TRBD1 (5 bases). The sequence derives from a middle-aged man with acute or convalescent COVID-19. DNA of the CDR3: TGCAGTGCTAGTGACCAGGGAGGGGATTCACCCCTCCACTTT. It specifies CSASDQGGDSPLHF.